Listed below are T cell receptor beta chains from one sample, sequenced in a study of blood T cells in healthy people across ages. MiXCR was run by TCRdb on the 5' RACE reads, yielding one entry per CDR3 protein. The sample gives hundreds of thousands of distinct CDR3 sequences, around 62% of which show up once; around a quarter is in the top ten. The sample consisted of blood. These receptors came from a man aged 25 to 40 in good health. CDR3s include the opening cysteine and the closing phenylalanine or tryptophan. Fields, in order: CDR3 protein, CDR3 DNA, V gene, J gene, D gene, clone size. D genes are given only for firm matches. A row's size may be missing; if present it is once, few, many or a size class.

CDR3 protein: CATSRDILYEQYF
CDR3 DNA: TGTGCCACCAGCAGAGACATACTATACGAGCAGTACTTC
V gene: TRBV15
J gene: TRBJ2-7
D gene: -
clone size: -

CDR3 protein: CSSSYETNQETQYF
CDR3 DNA: TGTTCCAGCAGTTACGAGACGAACCAAGAGACCCAGTACTTC
V gene: TRBV6-2/TRBV6-3
J gene: TRBJ2-5
D gene: -
clone size: few

CDR3 protein: CASSVVAGQNNSPLHF
CDR3 DNA: TGCGCCAGCAGCGTGGTGGCAGGACAGAATAATTCACCCCTCCACTTT
V gene: TRBV5-1
J gene: TRBJ1-6
D gene: -
clone size: -

CDR3 protein: CASSITLGGHEKLFF
CDR3 DNA: TGTGCCAGCAGCATAACACTCGGCGGGCATGAAAAACTGTTTTTT
V gene: TRBV4-2
J gene: TRBJ1-4
D gene: -
clone size: -

CDR3 protein: CASSAEGLAGGYEQFF
CDR3 DNA: TGTGCCAGCAGTGCAGAGGGACTAGCGGGGGGGTATGAGCAGTTCTTC
V gene: TRBV27
J gene: TRBJ2-1
D gene: TRBD2
clone size: few

CDR3 protein: CASSGEGRGSSYNSPLHF
CDR3 DNA: TGTGCCAGCAGTGGAGAGGGCAGGGGGAGCTCCTATAATTCACCCCTCCACTTT
V gene: TRBV9
J gene: TRBJ1-6
D gene: TRBD1
clone size: -

CDR3 protein: CATSDFRQGISETQYF
CDR3 DNA: TGTGCCACCAGTGACTTCCGACAGGGTATATCGGAGACCCAGTACTTC
V gene: TRBV24-1
J gene: TRBJ2-5
D gene: TRBD1
clone size: -

CDR3 protein: CASSAYNYGYTF
CDR3 DNA: TGTGCCAGCAGCGCCTATAACTATGGCTACACCTTC
V gene: TRBV14
J gene: TRBJ1-2
D gene: -
clone size: -

CDR3 protein: CASSLGVRLEETQYF
CDR3 DNA: TGCGCCAGCAGCTTGGGAGTCAGATTGGAAGAGACCCAGTACTTC
V gene: TRBV5-1
J gene: TRBJ2-5
D gene: -
clone size: few

CDR3 protein: CASSHPGLGQFF
CDR3 DNA: TGTGCCAGCAGTCACCCGGGTCTAGGGCAGTTCTTC
V gene: TRBV6-2/TRBV6-3
J gene: TRBJ2-1
D gene: -
clone size: -

CDR3 protein: CASSQDGGEQFF
CDR3 DNA: TGTGCCAGCAGCCAAGACGGGGGCGAGCAGTTCTTC
V gene: TRBV4-2
J gene: TRBJ2-1
D gene: -
clone size: -

CDR3 protein: CASSRERRSPLHF
CDR3 DNA: TGTGCCAGCAGCCGGGAAAGGAGGTCACCCCTCCACTTT
V gene: TRBV14
J gene: TRBJ1-6
D gene: -
clone size: -

CDR3 protein: CSARDFTSGADNEQFF
CDR3 DNA: TGCAGTGCTAGAGACTTTACTAGCGGAGCAGACAATGAGCAGTTCTTC
V gene: TRBV20-1
J gene: TRBJ2-1
D gene: TRBD2
clone size: -

CDR3 protein: CASSQVSAGSTDTQYF
CDR3 DNA: TGCGCCAGCAGCCAAGTTTCGGCGGGGAGCACAGATACGCAGTATTTT
V gene: TRBV4-3
J gene: TRBJ2-3
D gene: -
clone size: -

CDR3 protein: CASSVEGGGALNEQFF
CDR3 DNA: TGTGCCAGCAGCGTAGAGGGCGGGGGGGCGCTCAATGAGCAGTTCTTC
V gene: TRBV9
J gene: TRBJ2-1
D gene: TRBD2
clone size: -

CDR3 protein: CASSVGEDYQPQHF
CDR3 DNA: TGTGCCAGCAGCGTAGGTGAGGATTATCAGCCCCAGCATTTT
V gene: TRBV9
J gene: TRBJ1-5
D gene: -
clone size: -

CDR3 protein: CASSKVSRGALSETQYF
CDR3 DNA: TGTGCCAGCAGCAAGGTCTCTAGAGGGGCGCTTAGCGAGACCCAGTACTTC
V gene: TRBV21-1
J gene: TRBJ2-5
D gene: -
clone size: -

CDR3 protein: CASSYVQGQETQYF
CDR3 DNA: TGTGCCAGCAGTTATGTCCAGGGACAAGAGACCCAGTACTTC
V gene: TRBV6-5
J gene: TRBJ2-5
D gene: -
clone size: -

CDR3 protein: CSAVGNRETQYF
CDR3 DNA: TGCAGTGCCGTGGGAAACAGAGAGACCCAGTACTTC
V gene: TRBV20-1
J gene: TRBJ2-5
D gene: -
clone size: -

CDR3 protein: CASSQFSGYSYNEQFF
CDR3 DNA: TGCGCCAGCAGCCAATTCTCCGGCTACTCCTACAATGAGCAGTTCTTC
V gene: TRBV4-3
J gene: TRBJ2-1
D gene: -
clone size: -

CDR3 protein: CSVEKGAGRSYEQYF
CDR3 DNA: TGCAGCGTTGAAAAGGGCGCAGGCCGGTCCTACGAGCAGTACTTC
V gene: TRBV29-1
J gene: TRBJ2-7
D gene: -
clone size: -

CDR3 protein: CASSSLSGDQGTQYF
CDR3 DNA: TGTGCCAGCAGCTCCCTATCGGGGGATCAGGGGACCCAGTACTTC
V gene: TRBV4-2
J gene: TRBJ2-5
D gene: -
clone size: -

CDR3 protein: CASSPRGRTGTHSCGYTF
CDR3 DNA: TGTGCCAGCAGCCCAAGAGGCAGGACAGGAACCCACAGTTGTGGCTACACCTTC
V gene: TRBV21-1
J gene: TRBJ1-2
D gene: -
clone size: -

CDR3 protein: CASNPGSVDSPLHF
CDR3 DNA: TGTGCCAGCAACCCGGGGTCCGTTGATTCACCCCTCCACTTT
V gene: TRBV7-2
J gene: TRBJ1-6
D gene: -
clone size: -

CDR3 protein: CASSLGPAQETQYF
CDR3 DNA: TGTGCCAGCAGCTTAGGGCCAGCTCAAGAGACCCAGTACTTC
V gene: TRBV7-2
J gene: TRBJ2-5
D gene: -
clone size: -

CDR3 protein: CASSLGSAGGSNGYTF
CDR3 DNA: TGTGCCAGCAGCTTAGGTTCAGCAGGGGGGTCTAATGGCTACACCTTC
V gene: TRBV7-8
J gene: TRBJ1-2
D gene: TRBD1
clone size: few

CDR3 protein: CASSQSNIRDSQETQYF
CDR3 DNA: TGTGCCAGCAGCCAATCCAATATCCGGGACTCCCAAGAGACCCAGTACTTC
V gene: TRBV4-2
J gene: TRBJ2-5
D gene: -
clone size: few

CDR3 protein: CASSGGVQGLIYGYTF
CDR3 DNA: TGTGCCAGCAGCGGAGGGGTCCAGGGGTTAATCTATGGCTACACCTTC
V gene: TRBV9
J gene: TRBJ1-2
D gene: -
clone size: -

CDR3 protein: CAISESTGTEHGYTF
CDR3 DNA: TGTGCCATCAGTGAGTCAACGGGGACAGAACATGGCTACACCTTC
V gene: TRBV10-3
J gene: TRBJ1-2
D gene: TRBD1
clone size: few

CDR3 protein: CSAVWGSNSNQPQHF
CDR3 DNA: TGCAGTGCAGTGTGGGGAAGTAATAGCAATCAGCCCCAGCATTTT
V gene: TRBV20-1
J gene: TRBJ1-5
D gene: -
clone size: -

CDR3 protein: CASSQDHPTQYF
CDR3 DNA: TGTGCCAGCAGCCAAGACCACCCGACGCAGTATTTT
V gene: TRBV4-2
J gene: TRBJ2-3
D gene: -
clone size: -

CDR3 protein: CSVSDKNSYEQYF
CDR3 DNA: TGCAGCGTCTCCGACAAAAACTCCTACGAGCAGTACTTC
V gene: TRBV29-1
J gene: TRBJ2-7
D gene: -
clone size: few

CDR3 protein: CASSREGGFSPLHF
CDR3 DNA: TGTGCCAGCAGCCGTGAGGGGGGATTTTCACCCCTCCACTTT
V gene: TRBV6-5
J gene: TRBJ1-6
D gene: -
clone size: -

CDR3 protein: CSARDGGGGIGEQFF
CDR3 DNA: TGCAGTGCTAGAGATGGCGGCGGGGGGATTGGTGAGCAGTTCTTC
V gene: TRBV20-1
J gene: TRBJ2-1
D gene: TRBD2
clone size: -

CDR3 protein: CAGSGGSSYNEQYF
CDR3 DNA: TGTGCCGGCAGTGGAGGGAGCTCCTACAATGAGCAGTACTTC
V gene: TRBV2
J gene: TRBJ2-7
D gene: -
clone size: -

CDR3 protein: CASSEARGYGSSYNSPLHF
CDR3 DNA: TGTGCCAGCAGTGAAGCGCGGGGATACGGCAGCTCCTATAATTCACCCCTCCACTTT
V gene: TRBV6-1
J gene: TRBJ1-6
D gene: -
clone size: -

CDR3 protein: CASSLSSGWDYGYTF
CDR3 DNA: TGCGCCAGCAGCCTAAGTTCAGGATGGGACTATGGCTACACCTTC
V gene: TRBV4-3
J gene: TRBJ1-2
D gene: -
clone size: -

CDR3 protein: CASSLLGQSSSGANVLTF
CDR3 DNA: TGTGCCAGCAGCCTCCTGGGACAGTCTTCCTCTGGGGCCAACGTCCTGACTTTC
V gene: TRBV28
J gene: TRBJ2-6
D gene: TRBD1
clone size: few

CDR3 protein: CASSEHLGTINYGYTF
CDR3 DNA: TGTGCCAGCAGTGAACATCTCGGGACCATCAACTATGGCTACACCTTC
V gene: TRBV25-1
J gene: TRBJ1-2
D gene: -
clone size: -

CDR3 protein: CSAKRKPAGGPWSQYF
CDR3 DNA: TGCAGTGCCAAGCGGAAGCCCGCGGGGGGACCCTGGTCGCAGTATTTT
V gene: TRBV20-1
J gene: TRBJ2-3
D gene: TRBD2
clone size: few

CDR3 protein: CASSQPGLAEKSSYNEQFF
CDR3 DNA: TGTGCCAGCAGCCAACCAGGACTAGCGGAGAAAAGCTCCTACAATGAGCAGTTCTTC
V gene: TRBV4-2
J gene: TRBJ2-1
D gene: TRBD2
clone size: once